The 25 T cell receptor beta chains below come from one sample, sequenced in a study of PD-1 blockade in mismatch repair-deficient tumors. The table came from immunoSEQ multiplex PCR; TCRdb's copy has only in-frame clones and leaves some out. This sample has 12,000 to 15,000 clones, with 65% to 90% found just once. Sequencing was performed on PBMCs, taken approximately 14 weeks after starting pembrolizumab. These receptors all stem from an adult with mismatch repair-deficient cancer.

This chain links TRBV15 with TRBJ1-2; 7 nucleotides align to TRBD1. V trimming: 2 bases; J trimming: 8 bases; junction bases outside the gene matches: 8. This CDR3 spans 14 amino acids. Germline V gives CDR1 LNHNV, CDR2 YYDKDF (reference sequence). CDR3 amino acids: CATSRRTGLEGYTF. As DNA, the CDR3 is TGTGCCACCAGCAGACGGACAGGCCTGGAAGGCTACACCTTC.

This chain uses TRBV7-7 with TRBJ2-2, with 10 bases fitting TRBD2. Trimming at V came to 1 base and at J to 5 bases, leaving 7 bases not matched to a gene. This CDR3 has 17 amino acids. Germline values: CDR1 SSHAT, CDR2 FNYEAQ (reference sequence). The chain's CDR3 is CASSLGVAGGPTGELFF. CDR3 DNA sequence: TGTGCCAGCAGCTTAGGGGTAGCGGGAGGACCTACCGGGGAGCTGTTTTTT. Based on the CDR3 plus reference TRBV7-7 and TRBJ2-2, the full variable domain is GAGVSQSPRYKVTKRGQDVTLRCDPISSHATLYWYQQALGQGPEFLTYFNYEAQPDKSGLPSDRFSAERPEGSISTLTIQRTEQRDSAMYRCASSLGVAGGPTGELFFGEGSRLTVL.

The J gene is TRBJ2-5, the V gene TRBV18, with unresolved D. The CDR3 length is 13 residues. CDR1 is KGHSH and CDR2 is LQKENI in the germline V gene. The ends were cut back, 2 bases at V and 1 base at J, with 5 bases in the middle. This CDR3 reads CASSPSVQETQYF. CDR3 DNA: TGTGCCAGCTCACCATCGGTCCAAGAGACCCAGTACTTC.

The chain carries TRBV27 and TRBJ1-3; D not resolved. The germline V gene has CDR1 MNHEY and CDR2 SMNVEV (reference sequence). Trimming took 5 bases from V and 0 from J, leaving 11 bases between them. This CDR3 region has 15 residues. The CDR3 DNA sequence: TGTGCCAGCAGTCCCACCGGTATCTCTGGAAACACCATATATTTT. The encoded protein is CASSPTGISGNTIYF.

The V call is TRBV28, the J call TRBJ2-1; 7 bases fit TRBD1. Germline-derived CDR1 and CDR2 are MDHEN and SYDVKM. There are 15 residues in the CDR3. J was trimmed by 8 bases and V by 2 bases; bases with no gene match: 9. CDR3 coding DNA: TGTGCCAGCAGTTTAGCCGGACAGGTGGGCGATGAGCAGTTCTTC. Translation: CASSLAGQVGDEQFF.

The chain uses TRBV29-1 and TRBJ2-3, with a tentative D call TRBD1 (5 bases). The ends were cut back, 2 bases at V and 5 bases at J, with 14 bases in the middle. CDR1 SQVTM and CDR2 ANQGSEA come from the germline V gene. The CDR3 is 14 residues long. The CDR3 DNA follows: TGCAGCGTTGAAAGATTCGCCCAGGGAGATACGCAGTATTTT. It codes for CSVERFAQGDTQYF.

This chain uses TRBV2 with TRBJ2-7; D is perhaps TRBD2 (6 bases). Germline V gives CDR1 SNHLY, CDR2 FYNNEI. V lost 5 bases to trimming and J lost 6 bases, with 14 bases between them. The CDR3 extends over 13 amino acids. CDR3 loop: CASSTGGRVEQYF. In DNA, the CDR3 is TGTGCCAGCAGTACCGGGGGACGTGTCGAGCAGTACTTC.

V gene TRBV5-1 combines with J gene TRBJ1-1, with D uncertain. The germline V and J ends were trimmed by 3 bases and 3 bases, with 15 bases remaining between them. The CDR3 totals 15 residues. Looked up from germline, CDR1 is SGHRS and CDR2 is YFSETQ. The DNA for the CDR3 is TGCGCCAGCAGCTCCAACAAAATGGCGGACACTGAAGCTTTCTTT. Translated, it gives CASSSNKMADTEAFF.

The chain's CDR3 is CASSLALYGTYEQYF. CDR3 in DNA: TGCGCCAGCAGCTTGGCCCTCTACGGGACCTACGAGCAGTACTTC. This chain uses TRBV5-1 with TRBJ2-7; D possibly corresponds to TRBD2 (5 bases). The CDR3 runs 15 residues. Trimming shortened V by 0 bases and J by 2 bases, and 12 bases separated the two germline ends. Germline CDR1 and CDR2: SGHRS and YFSETQ.

As to this clone: This same CDR3 is encoded by further DNA sequences in the sample. This chain connects TRBV5-1 to TRBJ2-3; TRBD1 is a possible D gene (6 bases). Looked up from germline, CDR1 is SGHRS and CDR2 is YFSETQ. Trimming took 4 bases from V and 0 from J, leaving 9 bases between them. This CDR3 comprises 14 residues. The CDR3 loop reads CASSLGQSTDTQYF. CDR3 bases: TGCGCCAGCAGCCTCGGACAGAGCACAGATACGCAGTATTTT.

The V call is TRBV6-1, the J call TRBJ1-1; D is possibly TRBD1 (5 bases). CDR1 MNHNS and CDR2 SASEGT come from the germline V gene. V was pared by 2 bases and J by 6 bases, with 10 bases between. The CDR3 length is 13 residues. For the CDR3, the DNA is TGTGCCAGCAGTGAAATTGGGGGGGCTGAAGCTTTCTTT. This codes for CASSEIGGAEAFF.

This rearrangement joins TRBV21-1 to TRBJ1-5; TRBD1, the table's D call, was not compared with the DNA. TRBV21-1 is described as a pseudogene. This CDR3 contains 20 residues. The CDR3 region is CASSKRPETGAPYGVEPQHF. The DNA for the CDR3 is TGTGCCAGCAGCAAACGTCCTGAGACAGGGGCGCCTTACGGAGTTGAGCCCCAGCATTTT.

The rearrangement uses TRBV7-2 and TRBJ1-2, with 10 positions matching TRBD1. Per the germline V gene, CDR1 is SGHTA and CDR2 is FQGNSA. V shed 5 bases, J shed 4 bases, and the junction held 7 bases outside the gene matches. CDR3 length: 15 residues. This CDR3 is CASSPRQGAGYGYTF. The CDR3 DNA sequence: TGTGCCAGCAGCCCGAGACAGGGGGCAGGCTATGGCTACACCTTC.

The genes are TRBV6-5 and TRBJ2-7; D is perhaps TRBD2 (6 bases). The CDR3 has 14 residues. Germline CDR1 reads MNHEY; CDR2 reads SVGAGI. The ends were cut back, 4 bases at V and 6 bases at J, with 16 bases in the middle. The CDR3 coding sequence is TGTGCCAGCAGTTTCCGTAGCGGTCCCCTCGAGCAGTACTTC. It codes for CASSFRSGPLEQYF.

The chain employs TRBV18 and TRBJ2-2, with D possibly TRBD2 on 5 matching bases. The CDR3 is made up of 14 amino acids. Looked up from germline, CDR1 is KGHSH and CDR2 is LQKENI. V lost 2 bases and J 5 bases, leaving 9 bases between the germline ends. The CDR3 nucleotides are TGTGCCAGCTCACCATTCCCGGGGACCGGGGAGCTGTTTTTT. Translation gives CASSPFPGTGELFF.

This chain connects TRBV5-1 to TRBJ2-1; 8 nucleotides align to TRBD2. V lost 3 bases and J lost 5; bases outside the gene matches: 4. This CDR3 contains 14 residues. Per the germline V gene, CDR1 is SGHRS and CDR2 is YFSETQ. The CDR3 DNA reads as TGCGCCAGCAGCTCAGGGACTAGAAACAATGAGCAGTTCTTC. It encodes CASSSGTRNNEQFF.

In its sample, this clone was seen a few times. The rearrangement joins TRBV7-8 to TRBJ2-7; D may be TRBD1 (6 bases). Germline-derived CDR1 and CDR2 are SGHVS and FQNEAQ. With 4 bases removed from V and 6 bases from J, the gap between germline ends came to 22 bases. The CDR3 length is 16 residues. CDR3 DNA: TGTGCCAGCAGCTCCCTTGACAGCGCAAGGGGGTCCGAGCAGTACTTC. It is translated as CASSSLDSARGSEQYF.

As for this clone: Mismatch with germline at one junction end may stem from a read error. CDR3 protein: CASSVDFSGGSYNERFF. CDR3 in DNA: TGTGCCAGCAGCGTAGATTTCTCGGGAGGGTCTTACAATGAGCGGTTCTTC. The chain employs TRBV9 and TRBJ2-1; 8 bases match TRBD2. CDR1 is SGDLS, CDR2 YYNGEE, per germline. The CDR3 sequence is 17 residues long.

This rearrangement joins TRBV7-3 to TRBJ2-6; no definite D call. Trimming stripped 3 bases from V and 2 bases from J, with 5 bases between. The CDR3 covers 14 residues. CDR1 SGHTA and CDR2 FQGTGA come from the germline V gene. CDR3 nucleotide sequence: TGTGCCAGCAGCTTTGCTACTGGGGCCAACGTCCTGACTTTC. This translates into CASSFATGANVLTF.

J is TRBJ2-7 and V is TRBV4-1; TRBD1 is a possible D gene (6 bases). The germline gives CDR1 MGHRA, CDR2 YSYEKL. The V end was cut by 0 bases, the J end by 7 bases, with 13 bases between. There are 14 residues in the CDR3. For the CDR3, the DNA is TGCGCCAGCAGCCAAGACGGGCGAGGGGGAGAGCAGTACTTC. The encoded protein is CASSQDGRGGEQYF.

V gene TRBV28 combines with J gene TRBJ1-2, with TRBD1 identical over 8 bases. The CDR3 is made up of 13 amino acids. Losses at the gene ends were 8 bases for V and 4 bases for J; bases not matched to a gene: 6. Germline lookup yields CDR1 MDHEN and CDR2 SYDVKM. The chain's CDR3 is CASGDRKSYGYTF. Here the CDR3 DNA reads TGTGCCAGCGGGGACAGGAAAAGCTATGGCTACACCTTC.

The count of this clone is one. The gene calls are TRBV9 and TRBJ2-3; 8 bases fit TRBD2. The CDR3 is 15 amino acids. The trim removed 1 base at V and 4 bases at J, leaving 5 bases unmatched. Germline V gene lookup returns CDR1 SGDLS and CDR2 YYNGEE. The CDR3 sequence is CASSVTGGPSDTQYF. The CDR3 DNA reads as TGTGCCAGCAGCGTAACGGGAGGGCCCTCAGATACGCAGTATTTT.

The rearrangement joins TRBV30 to TRBJ2-5; tentatively, D is TRBD1 (6 bases). This CDR3 contains 14 residues. The V end was cut by 0 bases, the J end by 2 bases, with 10 bases between. In germline, CDR1 is GTSNPN, CDR2 SVGIG (reference sequence). This chain's CDR3 is CAWSVQGAQETQYF. The CDR3 DNA reads as TGTGCCTGGAGTGTACAGGGTGCTCAAGAGACCCAGTACTTC.

This chain joins TRBV19 and TRBJ2-6; no firm D call. The V gene's germline CDR1 is LNHDA and CDR2 SQIVND (reference sequence). Trimming shortened V by 9 bases and J by 0 bases, and 30 bases separated the two germline ends. The CDR3 totals 21 residues. The CDR3 sequence: CASPPAKSGERTSSGANVLTF. Written as DNA, the CDR3 is TGTGCCAGCCCCCCGGCGAAATCCGGCGAGCGTACGAGCTCTGGGGCCAACGTCCTGACTTTC.

This sequence joins TRBV27 and TRBJ1-1; 10 positions match TRBD1. Trimming took 6 bases from V and 5 from J; bases not matched to a gene: 9. The CDR3 length is 15 residues. Per germline, CDR1 MNHEY and CDR2 SMNVEV (reference sequence). The CDR3 sequence: CASRFYGQGGTEAFF. DNA of the CDR3: TGTGCCAGCAGATTCTACGGACAGGGGGGGACTGAAGCTTTCTTT.